This record covers a single TCR beta chain. What it recognizes is unknown. Donors showed nominal health when sampled, although they likely had unrecorded immune exposures. With 0 bases clipped from V and 5 bases from J, the junction kept 3 bases outside the gene matches. This CDR3 has 15 amino acids. Germline V CDR1 and CDR2: WSHSY, SAAADI. This entry is derived from a study of cytomegalovirus exposure and HLA in healthy donors. General observations from the study: Most of the CMV-associated TCR beta chains (in a later analysis) appeared to be HLA-restricted.

The PCR made use of 60 Vbeta and 13 Jbeta primers. Profiling relied on immunoSEQ multiplex PCR, and the TCRdb table lists in-frame clones only, not all of them. The sample lists 110,000 or so clones, roughly 71% occurring once. Sequenced: PBMCs. This chain joins TRBV10-2 and TRBJ2-7, with 11 nucleotides matching TRBD2. The clonotype originates from a man younger than 35 in good health and CMV-seropositive. CDR3: CASSESGTSGNEQYF. The CDR3 DNA is TGCGCCAGCAGTGAGTCTGGGACTAGCGGCAACGAGCAGTACTTC.